A single sample is the source of the 22 T cell receptor beta chains below, sequenced in a study of technical replicates of blood from a handful of donors. TCRdb keeps only in-frame clones here, not all; method: immunoSEQ multiplex PCR. This sample has 85,000 to 100,000 clones, with around 93% found just once. Sequencing was done on a sample of T cells isolated from PBMCs. The source is a human donor in good health.

The chain carries TRBV27 and TRBJ2-3; D might be TRBD2 (5 bases). In germline, CDR1 is MNHEY, CDR2 SMNVEV (reference sequence). The CDR3 has 15 residues. V was cut by 7 bases and J by 4 bases, with 18 bases left in between. The CDR3 loop is CASIPRAGLADTQYF. CDR3 bases: TGTGCCAGCATCCCTCGCGCGGGTCTGGCAGATACGCAGTATTTT.

This chain joins TRBV27 and TRBJ1-1; no firm D call. Per germline, CDR1 MNHEY and CDR2 SMNVEV (reference sequence). V was trimmed by 2 bases and J by 1 base, leaving 5 bases between them. This CDR3 is built from 13 residues. The CDR3 DNA is TGTGCCAGCAGTTTAACGAGGAACACTGAAGCTTTCTTT. Translated, it gives CASSLTRNTEAFF.

The J gene is TRBJ2-5, the V gene TRBV28, with 7 bases matching TRBD2. Per the germline V gene, CDR1 is MDHEN and CDR2 is SYDVKM. The CDR3 consists of 17 residues. The trim removed 1 base at V and 3 bases at J, leaving 11 bases unmatched. For the CDR3, the DNA is TGTGCCAGCAGTTTATTAGGTTGGGAGGGGAATAAAGAGACCCAGTACTTC. Translating it yields CASSLLGWEGNKETQYF.

V and J are TRBV21-1 and TRBJ2-2; the DNA was not used to check the table's D call, TRBD1. TRBV21-1 counts as a pseudogene. The CDR3 sequence is 19 residues long. CDR3 amino acids: CATPTRTEDRVVYTGELFF. The CDR3 region has the DNA TGTGCCACCCCCACCCGGACAGAAGATAGAGTGGTGTACACCGGGGAGCTGTTTTTT.

This clone was picked up one time. The chain employs TRBV6-1 and TRBJ2-7; a possible D gene is TRBD1 (6 bases). Germline V lookup: CDR1 MNHNS, CDR2 SASEGT. The CDR3 sequence is 14 residues long. V was cut by 5 bases and J by 7 bases, with 18 bases left in between. CDR3 in DNA: TGTGCCAGCAGTTCCCGGTCAGGGGCCGGGGAGCAGTACTTC. Translation: CASSSRSGAGEQYF.

CDR3: CASSLGSGQETQYF. The CDR3 bases are TGCGCCAGCAGCTTGGGGTCGGGGCAAGAGACCCAGTACTTC. The chain carries TRBV5-1 and TRBJ2-5; D perhaps matches TRBD2 (5 bases). Germline CDR1 and CDR2: SGHRS and YFSETQ. This CDR3 region has 14 residues. V lost 0 bases and J 2 bases, leaving 8 bases between the germline ends.

V and J are TRBV14 and TRBJ2-7; 8 bases agree with TRBD1. Per the germline V gene, CDR1 is SGHDN and CDR2 is FVKESK. V shed 3 bases and J 7 bases; nucleotides not matched to a gene: 11. The CDR3 spans 15 residues. The CDR3 bases are TGTGCCAGCAGCCAGGTCGGACAGGGTTGGAGTGAGCAGTACTTC. As protein: CASSQVGQGWSEQYF.

The J gene is TRBJ2-1, the V gene TRBV19; 9 nucleotides align to TRBD2. Germline trimming cut 4 bases from V and 9 bases from J; bases unmatched to any gene: 7. The germline V gene has CDR1 LNHDA and CDR2 SQIVND (reference sequence). The CDR3 contains 14 residues. CDR3 nucleotide sequence: TGTGCCAGTAGTAGCGGGAGGGCCCCATCTGAGCAGTTCTTC. The encoded protein is CASSSGRAPSEQFF.

This chain links TRBV4-1 with TRBJ2-1; no clear D gene. V lost 0 bases and J lost 0, with 9 bases in between. Germline CDR1 and CDR2: MGHRA and YSYEKL. The CDR3 has 16 amino acids. The CDR3 is CASSQEAAASYNEQFF. The DNA for the CDR3 is TGCGCCAGCAGCCAAGAGGCGGCTGCCTCCTACAATGAGCAGTTCTTC.

J is TRBJ2-1 and V is TRBV9; a possible D gene is TRBD2 (7 bases). V lost 3 bases to trimming and J lost 4 bases, with 20 bases between them. CDR1 is SGDLS and CDR2 is YYNGEE in the germline V gene. The CDR3 totals 17 residues. In DNA, the CDR3 is TGTGCCAGCAGCGCAGGACTGCGGGGGCCCCTTTACAATGAGCAGTTCTTC. Translating gives CASSAGLRGPLYNEQFF.

The CDR3 loop is CASSPSRAKVGEQYF. The CDR3 coding sequence is TGTGCCAGCAGCCCCTCGCGGGCAAAAGTAGGGGAGCAGTACTTC. V is TRBV13 and J is TRBJ2-7; possible D gene TRBD2, 5 bases. The germline V gene has CDR1 PRHDT and CDR2 FYEKMQ (reference sequence). Trimming shortened V by 5 bases and J by 7 bases, and 21 bases separated the two germline ends. CDR3 size: 15 residues.

This chain connects TRBV6-5 to TRBJ1-1; 7 bases map to TRBD1. This CDR3 is 14 amino acids long. Germline V gene data show CDR1 as MNHEY and CDR2 as SVGAGI. V shed 6 bases, J shed 3 bases, and the junction held 7 bases outside the gene matches. CDR3: CASRPTGVYTEAFF. CDR3 nucleotide sequence: TGTGCCAGCAGACCTACAGGGGTTTACACTGAAGCTTTCTTT.

In this sample, this clone turned up once. DNA for the CDR3: TGTGCCAGCAGCCGAGACAGAAATCAAGAGACCCAGTACTTC. The encoded protein is CASSRDRNQETQYF. The chain is built from TRBV6-6 and TRBJ2-5; D may be TRBD1 (5 bases). CDR3 length: 14 residues. Trimming pared 6 bases from V and 2 bases from J, leaving 13 bases between. Germline loops: CDR1 MNHNY, CDR2 SVGAGI (reference sequence).

The chain joins TRBV30 to TRBJ2-5, with 7 bases fitting TRBD2. There are 13 residues in the CDR3. V trimming: 8 bases; J trimming: 3 bases; junction bases outside the gene matches: 9. Germline lookup yields CDR1 GTSNPN and CDR2 SVGIG (reference sequence). CDR3 sequence reads: CAASRTREETQYF. CDR3 in DNA: TGTGCCGCTTCTCGGACTAGGGAAGAGACCCAGTACTTC.

The chain recombines TRBV6-4 with TRBJ2-1; TRBD1 agrees at 7 bases. The CDR3 sequence is 15 residues long. CDR1 and CDR2 (germline): MRHNA, SNTAGT. V shed 3 bases, J shed 3 bases, and the junction held 5 bases outside the gene matches. The CDR3 here is CASSDRDRVYNEQFF. For the CDR3, the DNA is TGTGCCAGCAGTGATCGCGACAGGGTCTACAATGAGCAGTTCTTC.

This sequence joins TRBV9 and TRBJ1-6, with D maybe TRBD1 (6 bases). The germline CDR1 and CDR2 sequences are SGDLS and YYNGEE. The ends were cut back, 0 bases at V and 7 bases at J, with 8 bases in the middle. The CDR3 runs 14 residues. For the CDR3, the DNA is TGTGCCAGCAGCGTAGAGGGGGACAATTCACCCCTCCACTTT. It is translated as CASSVEGDNSPLHF.

The gene calls are TRBV6-5 and TRBJ2-5; TRBD1 is a possible D gene (5 bases). The CDR3 loop spans 14 amino acids. Germline values: CDR1 MNHEY, CDR2 SVGAGI. With 0 bases removed from V and 4 bases from J, the gap between germline ends came to 9 bases. CDR3 in amino acids: CASSYSAGPETQYF. The CDR3 DNA reads TGTGCCAGCAGTTACTCAGCAGGGCCAGAGACCCAGTACTTC.

The rearrangement links TRBV7-9 to TRBJ2-7; 7 bases align to TRBD2. The germline gives CDR1 SEHNR, CDR2 FQNEAQ (reference sequence). CDR3 length: 18 amino acids. Losses at the gene ends were 0 bases for V and 0 bases for J; bases not matched to a gene: 11. CDR3 coding DNA: TGTGCCAGCAGCTTAGCGGGGGGTATAGGCGGGGGCTCCTACGAGCAGTACTTC. Translated: CASSLAGGIGGGSYEQYF.

The V gene is TRBV10-2, the J gene TRBJ2-7, with D possibly TRBD2 on 6 matching bases. V was cut by 9 bases and J by 3 bases, with 15 bases left in between. CDR3 size: 13 residues. The V gene's germline CDR1 is WSHSY and CDR2 SAAADI. CDR3 amino acids: CASASEIFYEQYF. Here the CDR3 DNA reads TGCGCCAGTGCTAGCGAGATATTCTACGAGCAGTACTTC.

The chain employs TRBV7-8 and TRBJ2-7; TRBD1 might be the D (6 bases). The CDR3 is 14 amino acids. The V gene lost 2 bases and the J gene lost 5 bases, with 13 bases spanning the gap. Germline assignment: CDR1 SGHVS and CDR2 FQNEAQ. CDR3 region: CASSLSRGTDEQYF. Here the CDR3 DNA reads TGTGCCAGCAGCTTAAGCAGGGGAACCGACGAGCAGTACTTC.

The rearrangement joins TRBV4-2 to TRBJ2-3, with 7 bases identical to TRBD2. The CDR3 runs to 17 residues. Per germline, CDR1 LGHNA and CDR2 YNFKEQ. V lost 0 bases to trimming and J lost 4 bases; unmatched junction nucleotides: 10. In DNA form, the CDR3 reads TGTGCCAGCAGCCAAGACGCTTGGGAGGGAGAAGCAGATACGCAGTATTTT. Translated: CASSQDAWEGEADTQYF.

This rearrangement joins TRBV5-1 to TRBJ2-3; 7 bases line up with TRBD2. Germline V gene lookup returns CDR1 SGHRS and CDR2 YFSETQ. V dropped 3 bases and J dropped 1; count of bases not matched to a gene: 8. This CDR3 has 16 residues. CDR3: CASSSGAGMGTDTQYF. CDR3 DNA sequence: TGCGCCAGCAGCTCCGGAGCGGGAATGGGCACAGATACGCAGTATTTT. The whole variable domain, filled in from reference TRBV5-1 and TRBJ2-3, reads KAGVTQTPRYLIKTRGQQVTLSCSPISGHRSVSWYQQTPGQGLQFLFEYFSETQRNKGNFPGRFSGRQFSNSRSEMNVSTLELGDSALYLCASSSGAGMGTDTQYFGPGTRLTVL.